This is a list of T cell receptor beta chains from one sample in a study of T-cell memory formation after mild COVID-19. MiXCR, applied by TCRdb to the 5' RACE reads, yields one record per CDR3 protein. The table lists around 370,000 distinct CDR3 sequences, around 21% of them singletons. The material sequenced was PBMCs or a T cell subset sorted from them (not recorded which). The receptors stem from an adult woman who had mild COVID-19 (a few samples of this study predate the infection). Cell type and time point are not known. The CDR3 runs from the conserved cysteine through the conserved F or W.

V	J	CDR3
TRBV9	TRBJ1-2	CASSAPGQGLYGYTF
TRBV2	TRBJ2-1	CASSELATSYNEQFF
TRBV19	TRBJ2-1	CASSGGLAEWEQFF
TRBV18	TRBJ2-1	CASSPPLWTGDYNEQFF
TRBV10-3	TRBJ2-7	CAISSGRDYEQYF
TRBV20-1	TRBJ2-1	CSASSGTETYNEQFF
TRBV30	TRBJ2-1	CAWTTGTIDEQFF
TRBV20-1	TRBJ1-6	CSARSGHHNSPLHF
TRBV24-1	TRBJ2-3	CATGSLSGETDTQYF
TRBV7-9	TRBJ2-7	CASSLGVRASYEQYF
TRBV27	TRBJ2-3	CASRLWGRTDTQYF